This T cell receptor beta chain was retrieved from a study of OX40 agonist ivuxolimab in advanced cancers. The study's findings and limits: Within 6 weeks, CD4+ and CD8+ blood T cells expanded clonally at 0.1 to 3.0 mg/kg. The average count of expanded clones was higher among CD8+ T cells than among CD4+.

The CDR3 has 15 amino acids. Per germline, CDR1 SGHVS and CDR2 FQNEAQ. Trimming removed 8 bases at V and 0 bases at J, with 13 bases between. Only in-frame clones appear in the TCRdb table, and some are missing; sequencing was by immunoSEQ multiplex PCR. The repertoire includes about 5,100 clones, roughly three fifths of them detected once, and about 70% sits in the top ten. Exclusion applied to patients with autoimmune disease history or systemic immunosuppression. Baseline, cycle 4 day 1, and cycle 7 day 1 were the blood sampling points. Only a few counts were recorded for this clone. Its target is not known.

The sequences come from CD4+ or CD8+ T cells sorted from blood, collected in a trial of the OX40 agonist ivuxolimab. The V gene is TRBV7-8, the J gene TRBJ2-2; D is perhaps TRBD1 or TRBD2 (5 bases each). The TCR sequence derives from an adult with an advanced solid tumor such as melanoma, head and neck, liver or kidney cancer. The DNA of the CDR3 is TGTGCCAGCCTTCCCGGGACCGCGAACACCGGGGAGCTGTTTTTT. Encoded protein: CASLPGTANTGELFF. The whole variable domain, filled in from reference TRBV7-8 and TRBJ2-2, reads GAGVSQSPRYKVAKRGQDVALRCDPISGHVSLFWYQQALGQGPEFLTYFQNEAQLDKSGLPSDRFFAERPEGSVSTLKIQRTQQEDSAVYLCASLPGTANTGELFFGEGSRLTVL.